This TCR beta chain came from a study of shared clonotypes between healthy human individuals. Clones were sequenced by immunoSEQ multiplex PCR, and TCRdb holds only the in-frame ones, with some missing. The sample contains 2,500,000 or so clones, around 92% of which appear only once. The CDR3 length is 15 residues. CDR1 and CDR2 from the germline V gene are MNHNY and SVGAGI (reference sequence). V gave up 5 bases and J gave up 8 bases; unmatched junction bases: 8. This clone has just one count. The antigen is undetermined. Study-wide points: It was the non-shared clonotypes that had lower generation probabilities than clonotypes shared by all four donors. Blood was the sole source, and tissue repertoires probably differ.

The chain combines TRBV6-6 with TRBJ1-4, with 10 bases fitting TRBD1. Specimen: naive CD4+ T cells from PBMCs. Subset defined: CD45RA+ positively selected. The clonotype originates from a man aged 18 to 30 in good health. Some clones in this sample may be carry-over from other donors' samples. As DNA, the CDR3 is TGTGCCAGCAGTAACCAGACAGGGGGCGGCGAAAAACTGTTTTTT. Translation: CASSNQTGGGEKLFF.